This paragraph reports one TCR beta chain. Its specificity is not known. The CDR3 consists of 13 residues. Germline V gene data show CDR1 as SGHRS and CDR2 as YFSETQ. Through 5' RACE with UMI labels, the TRB cDNA libraries were prepared. With the 5' RACE reads reprocessed, TCRdb shows one record per CDR3 protein and no DNA. The sample has some 150,000 distinct CDR3 sequences. Naive CD8+ T cells displayed a CD45RO-CCR7+CD27+CD95- phenotype. This entry belongs to a study of CXCR3-negative and CXCR3-positive naive CD8 T cells. Broader study findings: Unlike memory cells, which differed, naive CXCR3-negative and CXCR3-positive cells had similar TRBV-TRBJ usage. CXCR3-positive naive cells carried more hydrophobic TRB CDR3s than CXCR3-negative naive cells did. Surface CD5 looked about the same in the naive subsets, so the authors worked out TCR strength from TRB CDR3 properties.

The chain employs TRBV5-1 and TRBJ2-1; TCRdb gives TRBD1 as the D gene, but with no DNA this cannot be confirmed. This receptor was obtained from a human donor in good health. Some clones in this sample may be carry-over from other donors' samples. The sequenced sample was naive CXCR3+ CD8+ T cells from blood. The subset here: CD45RO-CCR7+CD27+CD95- naive CD8+ T cells expressing CXCR3 (TNR3+). The CDR3 protein is CASSWTGINEQFF.